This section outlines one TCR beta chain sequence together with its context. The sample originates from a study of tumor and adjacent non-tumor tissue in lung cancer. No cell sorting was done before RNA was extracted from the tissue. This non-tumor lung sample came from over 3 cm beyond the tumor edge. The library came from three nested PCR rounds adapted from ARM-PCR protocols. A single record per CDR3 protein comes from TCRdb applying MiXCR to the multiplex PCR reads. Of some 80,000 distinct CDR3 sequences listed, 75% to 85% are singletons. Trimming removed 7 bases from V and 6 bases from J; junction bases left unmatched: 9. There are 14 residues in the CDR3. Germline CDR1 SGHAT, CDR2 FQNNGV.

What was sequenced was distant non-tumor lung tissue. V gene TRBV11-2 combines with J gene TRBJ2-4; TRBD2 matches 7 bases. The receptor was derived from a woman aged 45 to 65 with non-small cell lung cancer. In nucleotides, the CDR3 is TGTGCCAGCAACCCCGGACTAGTGGGAAACATTCAGTACTTC. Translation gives CASNPGLVGNIQYF.